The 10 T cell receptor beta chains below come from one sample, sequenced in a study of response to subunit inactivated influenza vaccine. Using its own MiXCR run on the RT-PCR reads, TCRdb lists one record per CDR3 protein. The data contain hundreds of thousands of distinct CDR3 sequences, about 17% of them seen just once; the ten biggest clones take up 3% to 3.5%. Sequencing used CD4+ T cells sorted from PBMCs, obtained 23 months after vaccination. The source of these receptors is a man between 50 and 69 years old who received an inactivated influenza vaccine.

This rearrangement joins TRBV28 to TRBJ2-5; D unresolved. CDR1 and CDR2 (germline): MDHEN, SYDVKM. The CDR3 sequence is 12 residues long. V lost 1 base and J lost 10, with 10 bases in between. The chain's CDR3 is CASSLFTRVQYF. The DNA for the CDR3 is TGTGCCAGCAGTTTATTCACCCGGGTCCAGTACTTC. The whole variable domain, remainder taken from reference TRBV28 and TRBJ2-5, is DVKVTQSSRYLVKRTGEKVFLECVQDMDHENMFWYRQDPGLGLRLIYFSYDVKMKEKGDIPEGYSVSREKKERFSLILESASTNQTSMYLCASSLFTRVQYFGPGTRLLVL.

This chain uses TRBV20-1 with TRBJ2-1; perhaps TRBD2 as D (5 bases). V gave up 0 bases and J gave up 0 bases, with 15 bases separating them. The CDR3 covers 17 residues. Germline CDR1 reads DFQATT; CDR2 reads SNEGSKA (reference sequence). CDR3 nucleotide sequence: TGCAGTGCTAGAGATTGGTTAGCGCGGAGCTCCTACAATGAGCAGTTCTTC. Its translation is CSARDWLARSSYNEQFF.

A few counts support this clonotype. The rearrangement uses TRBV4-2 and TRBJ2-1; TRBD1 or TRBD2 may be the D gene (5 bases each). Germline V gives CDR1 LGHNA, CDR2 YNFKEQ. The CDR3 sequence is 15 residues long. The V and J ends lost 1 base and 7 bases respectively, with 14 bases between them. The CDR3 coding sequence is TGTGCCAGCAGCCAAGGGAGGAAGGGGTGGAATGAGCAGTTCTTC. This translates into CASSQGRKGWNEQFF.

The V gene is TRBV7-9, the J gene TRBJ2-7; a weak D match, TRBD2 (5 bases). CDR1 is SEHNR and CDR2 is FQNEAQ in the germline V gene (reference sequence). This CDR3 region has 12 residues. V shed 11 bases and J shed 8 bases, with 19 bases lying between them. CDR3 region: CAATTSGSKQYF. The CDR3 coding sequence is TGTGCCGCCACAACCTCGGGGTCTAAGCAGTACTTC.

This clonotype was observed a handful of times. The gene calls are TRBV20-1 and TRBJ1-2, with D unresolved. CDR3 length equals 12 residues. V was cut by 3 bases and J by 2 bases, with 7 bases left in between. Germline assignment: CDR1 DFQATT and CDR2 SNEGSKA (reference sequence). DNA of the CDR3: TGCAGTGCTAGTATAGGAAACTATGGCTACACCTTC. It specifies CSASIGNYGYTF.

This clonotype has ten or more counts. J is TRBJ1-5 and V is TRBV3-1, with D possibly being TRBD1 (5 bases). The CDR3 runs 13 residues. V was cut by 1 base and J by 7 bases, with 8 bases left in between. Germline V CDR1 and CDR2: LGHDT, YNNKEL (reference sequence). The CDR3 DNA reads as TGTGCCAGCAGCCAAGGGGGGGGACAGCCCCAGCATTTT. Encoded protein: CASSQGGGQPQHF.

The CDR3 sequence: CASSAYRVGEQYF. The CDR3, as DNA: TGTGCCAGCAGTGCGTACAGGGTGGGCGAGCAGTACTTC. V gene TRBV6-1 combines with J gene TRBJ2-7; D might be TRBD1 (6 bases). CDR1 and CDR2 (germline): MNHNS, SASEGT. This CDR3 is built from 13 residues. Trimming removed 4 bases from V and 6 bases from J, with 13 bases in between.

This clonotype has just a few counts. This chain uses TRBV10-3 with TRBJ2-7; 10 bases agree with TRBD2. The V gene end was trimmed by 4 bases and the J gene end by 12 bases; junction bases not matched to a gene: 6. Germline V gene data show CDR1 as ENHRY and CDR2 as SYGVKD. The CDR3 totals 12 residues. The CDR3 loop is CAISGVAGGGYF. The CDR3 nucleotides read TGTGCCATCAGTGGAGTAGCGGGAGGAGGGTACTTC.

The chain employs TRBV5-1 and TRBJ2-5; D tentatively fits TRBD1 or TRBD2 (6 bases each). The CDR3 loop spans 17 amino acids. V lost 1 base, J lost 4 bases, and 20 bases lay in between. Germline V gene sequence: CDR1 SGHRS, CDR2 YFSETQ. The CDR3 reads CASSLRIGGQVRETQYF. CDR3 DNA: TGCGCCAGCAGCTTGAGGATAGGGGGGCAGGTTCGAGAGACCCAGTACTTC. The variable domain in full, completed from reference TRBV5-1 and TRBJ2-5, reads KAGVTQTPRYLIKTRGQQVTLSCSPISGHRSVSWYQQTPGQGLQFLFEYFSETQRNKGNFPGRFSGRQFSNSRSEMNVSTLELGDSALYLCASSLRIGGQVRETQYFGPGTRLLVL.

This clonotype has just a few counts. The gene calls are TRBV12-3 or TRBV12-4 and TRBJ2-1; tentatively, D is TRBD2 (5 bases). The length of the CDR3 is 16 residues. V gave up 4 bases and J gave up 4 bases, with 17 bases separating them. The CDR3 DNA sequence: TGTGCCAGCAGTTCCAGCCTAGGAGGTATTTACAATGAGCAGTTCTTC. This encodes CASSSSLGGIYNEQFF.